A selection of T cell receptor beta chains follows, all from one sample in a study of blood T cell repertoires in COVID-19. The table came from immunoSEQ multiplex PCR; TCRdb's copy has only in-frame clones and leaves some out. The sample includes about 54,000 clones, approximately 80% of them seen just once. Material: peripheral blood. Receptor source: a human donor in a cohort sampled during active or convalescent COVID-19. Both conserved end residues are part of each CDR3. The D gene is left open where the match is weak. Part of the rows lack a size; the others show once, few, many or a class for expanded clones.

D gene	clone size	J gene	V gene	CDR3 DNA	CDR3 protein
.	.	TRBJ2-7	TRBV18	TGTGCCAGCTCACCATCTCGGGGGACGACCTACGAGCAGTACTTC	CASSPSRGTTYEQYF
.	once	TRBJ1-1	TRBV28	TGTGCCAGCAGTCTTGCAGGCGGGGGCTGGCGGAACACTGAAGCTTTCTTT	CASSLAGGGWRNTEAFF
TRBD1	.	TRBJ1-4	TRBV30	TGTGCCTGGAGTGTAGACAGGGCGCGGGAAAAACTGTTTTTT	CAWSVDRAREKLFF
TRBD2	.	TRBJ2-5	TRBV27	TGTGCCAGCAGTACCGTACTTAGCGGGGGAAAAGAGACCCAGTACTTC	CASSTVLSGGKETQYF
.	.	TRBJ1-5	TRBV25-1	TGTGCCAGCAGTGAATGGCAGGGTGGTCAGCCCCAGCATTTT	CASSEWQGGQPQHF
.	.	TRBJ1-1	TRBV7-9	TGTGCCAGCAGCTTACGGGGGGACACTGAAGCTTTCTTT	CASSLRGDTEAFF
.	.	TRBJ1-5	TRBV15	TGTGCCACCAGCGGAGGGACCCGGGGGGATCAGCCCCAGCATTTT	CATSGGTRGDQPQHF
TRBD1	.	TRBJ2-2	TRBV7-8	TGTGCCAGCAGCTTGGTCGGGACAGGGAACACCGGGGAGCTGTTTTTT	CASSLVGTGNTGELFF
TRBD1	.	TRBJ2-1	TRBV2	TGTGCCAGCTTGGACAGGGGGCGTGCTAAGCAGTTCTTC	CASLDRGRAKQFF
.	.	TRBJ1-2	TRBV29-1	TGCAGCGGGCACGGGGACTATGGCTACACCTTC	CSGHGDYGYTF
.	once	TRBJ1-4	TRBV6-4	TGTGCCAGCCGAAATGGTGAGGGTTTAAGTGAAAAACTGTTTTTT	CASRNGEGLSEKLFF
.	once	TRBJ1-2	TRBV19	TGTGCCAGTAAAACAGGGTCAACTTTTAATGGCTACACCTTC	CASKTGSTFNGYTF
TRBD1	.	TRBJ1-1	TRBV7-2	TGTGCCAGCAGCCACCGCGGGACAGCAAACACTGAAGCTTTCTTT	CASSHRGTANTEAFF
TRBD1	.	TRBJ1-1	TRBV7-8	TGTGCCAGCAGCCATGGGACAGGGACCAACACTGAAGCTTTCTTT	CASSHGTGTNTEAFF
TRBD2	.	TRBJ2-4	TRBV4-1	TGCGCCAGCAGCCTGGGGCGGGGGGGCGGAAACATTCAGTACTTC	CASSLGRGGGNIQYF
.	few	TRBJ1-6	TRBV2	TGTGCCAGCAGTGAAGCACTAAATTCACCCCTCCACTTT	CASSEALNSPLHF
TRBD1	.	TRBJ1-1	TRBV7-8	TGTGCCAGCAGCTTAGGACAGGGCAACACTGAAGCTTTCTTT	CASSLGQGNTEAFF
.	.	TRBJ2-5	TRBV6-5	TGTGCCAGCAGTTACGGAGGAGAGACCCAGTACTTC	CASSYGGETQYF
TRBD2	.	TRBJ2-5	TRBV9	TGTGCCAGCAGCGTAGCGGGGGGGCTGGTCGAGACCCAGTACTTC	CASSVAGGLVETQYF
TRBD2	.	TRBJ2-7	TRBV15	TGTGCCACCAGCAGAGTCGGGAGGAAATACCCCTACGAGCAGTACTTC	CATSRVGRKYPYEQYF
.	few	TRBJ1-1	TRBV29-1	TGCAGCGTTGTGGGGGCTCGGACTGAAGCTTTCTTT	CSVVGARTEAFF
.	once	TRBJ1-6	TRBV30	TGTGCCTGGAGTCCCAGGGAGGACTCACCCCTCCACTTT	CAWSPREDSPLHF
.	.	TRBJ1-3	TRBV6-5	TGTGCCAGCAGAGTACTCGGAAACACCATATATTTT	CASRVLGNTIYF
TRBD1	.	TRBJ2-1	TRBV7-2	TGTGCCAGCAGCTTAGCGCCGGGACAGCCAAACAATGAGCAGTTCTTC	CASSLAPGQPNNEQFF
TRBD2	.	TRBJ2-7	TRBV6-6	TGTGCCAGCAGGCCTAAGCGGGGCCTCTCCTACGAGCAGTACTTC	CASRPKRGLSYEQYF
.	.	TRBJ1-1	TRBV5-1	TGCGCCAGCAGCTTGCAGGGCGATGGCGGCACTGAAGCTTTCTTT	CASSLQGDGGTEAFF
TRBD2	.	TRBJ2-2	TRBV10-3	TGTGCCATCAGTGGATTTGGGACTACTAACACCGGGGAGCTGTTTTTT	CAISGFGTTNTGELFF
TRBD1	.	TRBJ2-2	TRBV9	TGTGCCAGCAGCCTCAGGGGGCCGGGCACCGGGGAGCTGTTTTTT	CASSLRGPGTGELFF
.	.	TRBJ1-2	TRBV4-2	TGTGCCAGCAGCCAAGAAAGCCCCCGGACTGGTCATGGCTACACCTTC	CASSQESPRTGHGYTF
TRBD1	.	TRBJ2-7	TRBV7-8	TGTGCCAGCAGCTCCAAGACAGGGTCGTTCAGCGAGCAGTACTTC	CASSSKTGSFSEQYF
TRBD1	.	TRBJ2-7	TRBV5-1	TGCGCCAGCAGCACGGACAGGTTCGCCTACGAGCAGTACTTC	CASSTDRFAYEQYF
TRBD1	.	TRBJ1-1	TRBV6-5	TGTGCCAGCAGTTCCTACGGACAGGGCACTGAAGCTTTCTTT	CASSSYGQGTEAFF
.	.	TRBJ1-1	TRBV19	TGTGCCAGTAGTATAGTTCCGGCGGGGAACGCTGAAGCTTTCTTT	CASSIVPAGNAEAFF
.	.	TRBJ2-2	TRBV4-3	TGCGCCAGCAGCCAAAGTGGGACTCGGAACACCGGGGAGCTGTTTTTT	CASSQSGTRNTGELFF
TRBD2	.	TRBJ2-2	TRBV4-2	TGTGCCAGCAGCCCTACTAGCGGACCGAACACCGGGGAGCTGTTTTTT	CASSPTSGPNTGELFF
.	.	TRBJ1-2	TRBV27	TGTGCCAGCGCCAGGGGAGACGCTAACTATGGCTACACCTTC	CASARGDANYGYTF
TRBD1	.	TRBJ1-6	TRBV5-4	TGTGCCAGCAGCCGCGGACAGGGACATTCACCCCTCCACTTT	CASSRGQGHSPLHF
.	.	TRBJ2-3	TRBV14	TGTGCCAGCAGCTACGTTAGCGGAGATACGCAGTATTTT	CASSYVSGDTQYF
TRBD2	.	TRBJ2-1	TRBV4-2	TGTGCCAGCAGCCAAGCGGGGACTAGCGGATACAATGAGCAGTTCTTC	CASSQAGTSGYNEQFF
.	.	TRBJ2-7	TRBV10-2	TGCGCCAGCAGGGGGGACAACTCCTACGAGCAGTACTTC	CASRGDNSYEQYF
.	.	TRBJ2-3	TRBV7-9	TGTGCCAGCAGCCACCGTGAGCGGGTCGGCGCAGATACGCAGTATTTT	CASSHRERVGADTQYF
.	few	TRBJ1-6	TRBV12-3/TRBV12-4	TGTGCCAGCCGGGGGGCGAATTCACCCCTCCACTTT	CASRGANSPLHF
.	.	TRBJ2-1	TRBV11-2	TGTGCCAGCAGCTTAGCCGGGAACTCCTACAATGAGCAGTTCTTC	CASSLAGNSYNEQFF
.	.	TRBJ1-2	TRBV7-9	TGTGCCAGCAGCTTAACCTCACGAGATGGCTACACCTTC	CASSLTSRDGYTF
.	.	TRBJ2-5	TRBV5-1	TGCGCCTCAAGGGGCCAGTCCCAATACCAAGAGACCCAGTACTTC	CASRGQSQYQETQYF
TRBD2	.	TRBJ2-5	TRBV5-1	TGCGCCAGCAGCTTGGTTTTCGGGGGGGAGACCCAGTACTTC	CASSLVFGGETQYF
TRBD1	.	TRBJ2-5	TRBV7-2	TGTGCCAGCAGCCGTACAGGGGGCTGGGAGACCCAGTACTTC	CASSRTGGWETQYF
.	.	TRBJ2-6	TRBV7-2	TGTGCCAGCAGCTTAGGCCGCGGTGGGGCCAACGTCCTGACTTTC	CASSLGRGGANVLTF